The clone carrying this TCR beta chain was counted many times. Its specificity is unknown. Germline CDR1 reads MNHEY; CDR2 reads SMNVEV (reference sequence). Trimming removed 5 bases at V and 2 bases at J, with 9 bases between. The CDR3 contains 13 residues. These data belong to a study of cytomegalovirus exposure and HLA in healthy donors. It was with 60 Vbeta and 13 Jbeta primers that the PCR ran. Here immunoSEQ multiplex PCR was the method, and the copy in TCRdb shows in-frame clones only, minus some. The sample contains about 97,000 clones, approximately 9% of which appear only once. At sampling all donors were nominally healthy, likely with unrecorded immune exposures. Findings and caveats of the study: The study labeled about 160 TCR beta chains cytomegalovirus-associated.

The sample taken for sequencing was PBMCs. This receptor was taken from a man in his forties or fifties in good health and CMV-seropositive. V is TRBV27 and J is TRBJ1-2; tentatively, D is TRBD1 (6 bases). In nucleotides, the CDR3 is TGTGCCAGCAGTACAGGGCGCAACTATGGCTACACCTTC. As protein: CASSTGRNYGYTF.